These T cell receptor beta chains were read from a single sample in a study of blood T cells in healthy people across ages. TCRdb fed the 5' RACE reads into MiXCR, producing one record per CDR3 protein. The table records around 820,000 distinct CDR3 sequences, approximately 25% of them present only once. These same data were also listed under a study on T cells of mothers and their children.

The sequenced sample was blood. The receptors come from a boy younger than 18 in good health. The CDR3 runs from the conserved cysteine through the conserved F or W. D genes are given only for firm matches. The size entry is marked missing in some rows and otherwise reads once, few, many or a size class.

cdr3_aa: CASSLTPGLAGDTYNEQFF
cdr3_nt: TGTGCCAGCAGCTTAACCCCGGGACTAGCGGGAGACACCTACAATGAGCAGTTCTTC
v_call: TRBV7-9
d_call: TRBD2
j_call: TRBJ2-1
clone_size: few

cdr3_aa: CASQTGGAGELFF
cdr3_nt: TGTGCCAGCCAGACAGGGGGGGCCGGGGAGCTGTTTTTT
v_call: TRBV6-1
d_call: TRBD1
j_call: TRBJ2-2
clone_size: few

cdr3_aa: CASSQGFEGYSNQPQHF
cdr3_nt: TGCGCCAGCAGCCAAGGATTTGAGGGTTATAGCAATCAGCCCCAGCATTTT
v_call: TRBV4-1
d_call: NA
j_call: TRBJ1-5
clone_size: NA

cdr3_aa: CASSLGREADTQYF
cdr3_nt: TGCGCCAGCAGCTTGGGGAGGGAAGCAGATACGCAGTATTTT
v_call: TRBV5-1
d_call: NA
j_call: TRBJ2-3
clone_size: few

cdr3_aa: CASSPSTSGTGELFF
cdr3_nt: TGTGCCAGCTCACCAAGCACTAGCGGCACCGGGGAGCTGTTTTTT
v_call: TRBV18
d_call: TRBD2
j_call: TRBJ2-2
clone_size: few

cdr3_aa: CASSESPSSTDTQYF
cdr3_nt: TGTGCCAGCAGTGAATCCCCTAGTAGCACAGATACGCAGTATTTT
v_call: TRBV25-1
d_call: NA
j_call: TRBJ2-3
clone_size: few

cdr3_aa: CASSFSGRTNEQFF
cdr3_nt: TGTGCCAGCAGTTTTAGCGGGAGGACTAATGAGCAGTTCTTC
v_call: TRBV9
d_call: TRBD2
j_call: TRBJ2-1
clone_size: few

cdr3_aa: CASSSRGVSAKNIQYF
cdr3_nt: TGTGCCAGCAGCTCCCGAGGGGTTTCGGCCAAAAACATTCAGTACTTC
v_call: TRBV28
d_call: NA
j_call: TRBJ2-4
clone_size: NA

cdr3_aa: CASSANHRVTNEKLFF
cdr3_nt: TGCGCCAGCAGCGCAAACCACAGGGTCACTAATGAAAAACTGTTTTTT
v_call: TRBV4-1
d_call: NA
j_call: TRBJ1-4
clone_size: few

cdr3_aa: CSAARQGTSYEQYF
cdr3_nt: TGCAGTGCTGCCCGACAGGGAACTTCCTACGAGCAGTACTTC
v_call: TRBV20-1
d_call: TRBD1
j_call: TRBJ2-7
clone_size: few

cdr3_aa: CASTGGLWNTEAFF
cdr3_nt: TGTGCCAGCACCGGAGGGCTTTGGAACACTGAAGCTTTCTTT
v_call: TRBV5-6
d_call: NA
j_call: TRBJ1-1
clone_size: NA

cdr3_aa: CASVQGVSTEAFF
cdr3_nt: TGTGCCAGCGTCCAGGGGGTTTCGACTGAAGCTTTCTTT
v_call: TRBV25-1
d_call: TRBD1
j_call: TRBJ1-1
clone_size: NA

cdr3_aa: CASSAYRGLTEAFF
cdr3_nt: TGTGCCAGCAGCGCATACAGGGGGCTCACTGAAGCTTTCTTT
v_call: TRBV7-9
d_call: TRBD1
j_call: TRBJ1-1
clone_size: once

cdr3_aa: CASSGGGAYTQYF
cdr3_nt: TGTGCCAGCAGTGGAGGGGGCGCGTATACGCAGTATTTT
v_call: TRBV25-1
d_call: TRBD1
j_call: TRBJ2-3
clone_size: NA

cdr3_aa: CASSRTGLAGEDTQYF
cdr3_nt: TGCGCCAGCAGCCGAACGGGACTAGCGGGGGAAGATACGCAGTATTTT
v_call: TRBV5-1
d_call: TRBD2
j_call: TRBJ2-3
clone_size: NA

cdr3_aa: CASISPLRGRNTGELFF
cdr3_nt: TGTGCCAGCATTAGCCCCCTCCGGGGGAGGAACACCGGGGAGCTGTTTTTT
v_call: TRBV11-2
d_call: NA
j_call: TRBJ2-2
clone_size: once

cdr3_aa: CSAGTDYGYTF
cdr3_nt: TGCAGCGCTGGGACAGACTATGGCTACACCTTC
v_call: TRBV29-1
d_call: TRBD1
j_call: TRBJ1-2
clone_size: many

cdr3_aa: CASSFSGTGGGNEQFF
cdr3_nt: TGTGCCAGCAGCTTCTCCGGGACAGGGGGGGGCAATGAGCAGTTCTTC
v_call: TRBV7-2
d_call: TRBD1
j_call: TRBJ2-1
clone_size: NA

cdr3_aa: CASSIEGTAGQPQHF
cdr3_nt: TGTGCCAGTAGTATAGAGGGAACAGCAGGTCAGCCCCAGCATTTT
v_call: TRBV19
d_call: NA
j_call: TRBJ1-5
clone_size: NA

cdr3_aa: CARAVVERRNTEAFF
cdr3_nt: TGTGCCAGGGCGGTCGTGGAAAGGAGGAACACTGAAGCTTTCTTT
v_call: TRBV5-6
d_call: NA
j_call: TRBJ1-1
clone_size: NA

cdr3_aa: CASSLVENQETQYF
cdr3_nt: TGTGCCAGCAGCTTAGTAGAAAACCAAGAGACCCAGTACTTC
v_call: TRBV7-9
d_call: NA
j_call: TRBJ2-5
clone_size: few

cdr3_aa: CASSPLRVGAITYEQYF
cdr3_nt: TGTGCCAGCTCACCGCTAAGGGTCGGGGCTATTACCTACGAGCAGTACTTC
v_call: TRBV18
d_call: NA
j_call: TRBJ2-7
clone_size: NA

cdr3_aa: CASSARTGAQYTQYF
cdr3_nt: TGCGCCAGCAGCGCAAGGACAGGCGCCCAGTATACGCAGTATTTT
v_call: TRBV5-1
d_call: TRBD1
j_call: TRBJ2-3
clone_size: few

cdr3_aa: CAIREAGGPGTGELFF
cdr3_nt: TGTGCCATCAGGGAGGCGGGGGGGCCAGGCACCGGGGAGCTGTTTTTT
v_call: TRBV10-3
d_call: TRBD2
j_call: TRBJ2-2
clone_size: NA

cdr3_aa: CASSLFSSGGSSGNTIYF
cdr3_nt: TGTGCCAGCAGTTTATTTAGTTCTGGGGGAAGCTCTGGAAACACCATATATTTT
v_call: TRBV12-3/TRBV12-4
d_call: NA
j_call: TRBJ1-3
clone_size: NA

cdr3_aa: CASSRQGENLRANTGELFF
cdr3_nt: TGTGCCAGCAGCCGACAGGGGGAGAATCTCCGCGCGAACACCGGGGAGCTGTTTTTT
v_call: TRBV7-9
d_call: TRBD1
j_call: TRBJ2-2
clone_size: few

cdr3_aa: CSVVKFLGGRASSYNEQFF
cdr3_nt: TGCAGCGTTGTTAAATTTTTGGGCGGGAGGGCCAGCTCCTACAATGAGCAGTTCTTC
v_call: TRBV29-1
d_call: TRBD2
j_call: TRBJ2-1
clone_size: NA

cdr3_aa: CASSFPVRNIQETQYF
cdr3_nt: TGTGCCAGCAGTTTCCCCGTTCGGAACATACAAGAGACCCAGTACTTC
v_call: TRBV12-3/TRBV12-4
d_call: NA
j_call: TRBJ2-5
clone_size: NA

cdr3_aa: CASISGAVPRQYF
cdr3_nt: TGTGCCAGCATAAGCGGAGCAGTCCCCCGGCAGTATTTT
v_call: TRBV7-8
d_call: NA
j_call: TRBJ2-3
clone_size: NA

cdr3_aa: CATSDVTSGTFGQYF
cdr3_nt: TGTGCCACCAGTGATGTGACTAGCGGGACGTTTGGGCAGTATTTT
v_call: TRBV24-1
d_call: TRBD2
j_call: TRBJ2-3
clone_size: many

cdr3_aa: CASSYRGGPYNEQFF
cdr3_nt: TGTGCCAGCAGTTACCGGGGGGGCCCCTACAATGAGCAGTTCTTC
v_call: TRBV6-6
d_call: TRBD2
j_call: TRBJ2-1
clone_size: few

cdr3_aa: CASSPSRGGANVLTF
cdr3_nt: TGTGCCAGCAGCCCGAGTCGGGGTGGGGCCAACGTCCTGACTTTC
v_call: TRBV7-9
d_call: NA
j_call: TRBJ2-6
clone_size: NA

cdr3_aa: CASSNLAGFNNEQFF
cdr3_nt: TGCGCCAGCAGCAATTTAGCGGGATTTAACAATGAGCAGTTCTTC
v_call: TRBV5-1
d_call: TRBD2
j_call: TRBJ2-1
clone_size: few

cdr3_aa: CASRPRVENTEAFF
cdr3_nt: TGCGCCAGCCGCCCACGGGTGGAGAACACTGAAGCTTTCTTT
v_call: TRBV4-3
d_call: NA
j_call: TRBJ1-1
clone_size: NA

cdr3_aa: CASRVAETQYF
cdr3_nt: TGTGCCAGCAGGGTGGCAGAGACCCAGTACTTC
v_call: TRBV6-2/TRBV6-3
d_call: NA
j_call: TRBJ2-5
clone_size: few

cdr3_aa: CSARRGVQETQYF
cdr3_nt: TGCAGTGCTAGGCGGGGGGTCCAAGAGACCCAGTACTTC
v_call: TRBV20-1
d_call: TRBD2
j_call: TRBJ2-5
clone_size: NA

cdr3_aa: CSAGQGPEAFF
cdr3_nt: TGCAGTGCCGGACAGGGCCCTGAAGCTTTCTTT
v_call: TRBV20-1
d_call: TRBD1
j_call: TRBJ1-1
clone_size: few

cdr3_aa: CASGTTSTYF
cdr3_nt: TGTGCCAGCGGGACTACCTCGACGTACTTC
v_call: TRBV28
d_call: TRBD2
j_call: TRBJ2-4
clone_size: NA

cdr3_aa: CSARDSSATNEKLFF
cdr3_nt: TGCAGTGCTAGAGATTCTTCGGCGACTAATGAAAAACTGTTTTTT
v_call: TRBV20-1
d_call: NA
j_call: TRBJ1-4
clone_size: NA

cdr3_aa: CSAGTPGTYEQYF
cdr3_nt: TGCAGCGCCGGGACTCCCGGGACCTACGAGCAGTACTTC
v_call: TRBV29-1
d_call: NA
j_call: TRBJ2-7
clone_size: NA

cdr3_aa: CASRRDYNSPLHF
cdr3_nt: TGTGCCAGCAGAAGGGATTATAATTCACCCCTCCACTTT
v_call: TRBV27
d_call: NA
j_call: TRBJ1-6
clone_size: few

cdr3_aa: CASNQPSDMVETQYF
cdr3_nt: TGTGCCAGCAACCAACCGAGTGACATGGTAGAGACCCAGTACTTC
v_call: TRBV6-2/TRBV6-3
d_call: NA
j_call: TRBJ2-5
clone_size: NA

cdr3_aa: CASSLEGGPTDTQYF
cdr3_nt: TGCGCCAGCAGCTTGGAGGGCGGTCCCACAGATACGCAGTATTTT
v_call: TRBV5-1
d_call: NA
j_call: TRBJ2-3
clone_size: NA

cdr3_aa: CASSKITSSYNEQFF
cdr3_nt: TGTGCCAGCAGCAAAATTACTAGCTCCTACAATGAGCAGTTCTTC
v_call: TRBV28
d_call: NA
j_call: TRBJ2-1
clone_size: few

cdr3_aa: CASSSDSRPLHF
cdr3_nt: TGTGCCAGCAGCTCGGACAGTCGGCCCCTCCACTTT
v_call: TRBV7-9
d_call: NA
j_call: TRBJ1-6
clone_size: NA

cdr3_aa: CASSYGAQETQYF
cdr3_nt: TGTGCCAGCAGCTATGGGGCTCAAGAGACCCAGTACTTC
v_call: TRBV7-3
d_call: NA
j_call: TRBJ2-5
clone_size: NA

cdr3_aa: CASRPDNPNYGYTF
cdr3_nt: TGTGCCAGCAGACCTGACAACCCTAACTATGGCTACACCTTC
v_call: TRBV6-2/TRBV6-3
d_call: NA
j_call: TRBJ1-2
clone_size: few